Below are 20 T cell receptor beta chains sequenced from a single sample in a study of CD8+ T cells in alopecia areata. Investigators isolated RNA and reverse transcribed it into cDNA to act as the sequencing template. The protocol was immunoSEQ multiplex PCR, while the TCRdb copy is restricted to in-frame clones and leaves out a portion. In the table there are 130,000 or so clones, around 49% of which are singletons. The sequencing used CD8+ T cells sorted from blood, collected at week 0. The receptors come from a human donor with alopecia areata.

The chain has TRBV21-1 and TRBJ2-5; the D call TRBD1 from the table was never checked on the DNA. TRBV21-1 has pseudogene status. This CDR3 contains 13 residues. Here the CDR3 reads CASIMEGGETQYF. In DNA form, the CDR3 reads TGTGCCAGCATCATGGAAGGGGGAGAGACCCAGTACTTC.

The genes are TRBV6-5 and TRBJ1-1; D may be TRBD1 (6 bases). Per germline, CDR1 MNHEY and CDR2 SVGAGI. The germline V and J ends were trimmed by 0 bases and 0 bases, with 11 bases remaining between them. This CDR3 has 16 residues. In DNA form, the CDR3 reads TGTGCCAGCAGTTACTCGGCAGGGGACATGAACACTGAAGCTTTCTTT. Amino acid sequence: CASSYSAGDMNTEAFF.

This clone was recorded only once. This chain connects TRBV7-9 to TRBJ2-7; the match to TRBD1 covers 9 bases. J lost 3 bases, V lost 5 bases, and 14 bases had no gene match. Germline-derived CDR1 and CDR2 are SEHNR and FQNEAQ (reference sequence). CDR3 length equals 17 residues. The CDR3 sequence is CASSQPQGQGSLYEQYF. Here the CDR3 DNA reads TGTGCCAGCAGCCAGCCGCAGGGACAGGGCTCTCTCTACGAGCAGTACTTC. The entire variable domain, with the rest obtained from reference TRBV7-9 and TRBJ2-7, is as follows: DTGVSQNPRHKITKRGQNVTFRCDPISEHNRLYWYRQTLGQGPEFLTYFQNEAQLEKSRLLSDRFSAERPKGSFSTLEIQRTEQGDSAMYLCASSQPQGQGSLYEQYFGPGTRLTVT.

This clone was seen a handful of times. The CDR3 loop reads CASSQGTSGGANEQFF. The CDR3 DNA reads TGTGCCAGCAGCCAAGGGACTAGCGGGGGGGCCAATGAGCAGTTCTTC. The chain couples TRBV7-9 to TRBJ2-1; 16 bases are shared with TRBD2. This CDR3 region has 16 residues. The V segment lost 5 bases and the J segment 6 bases; nucleotides outside the gene matches: 4. Germline V gives CDR1 SEHNR, CDR2 FQNEAQ (reference sequence). Filled out from reference TRBV7-9 and TRBJ2-1, the complete variable domain reads DTGVSQNPRHKITKRGQNVTFRCDPISEHNRLYWYRQTLGQGPEFLTYFQNEAQLEKSRLLSDRFSAERPKGSFSTLEIQRTEQGDSAMYLCASSQGTSGGANEQFFGPGTRLTVL.

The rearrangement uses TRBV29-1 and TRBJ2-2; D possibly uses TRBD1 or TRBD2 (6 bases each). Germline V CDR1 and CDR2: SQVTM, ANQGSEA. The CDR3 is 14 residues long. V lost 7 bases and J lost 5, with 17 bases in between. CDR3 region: CSGGPGAGTGELFF. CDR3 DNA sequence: TGCAGCGGGGGCCCGGGGGCAGGTACCGGGGAGCTGTTTTTT.

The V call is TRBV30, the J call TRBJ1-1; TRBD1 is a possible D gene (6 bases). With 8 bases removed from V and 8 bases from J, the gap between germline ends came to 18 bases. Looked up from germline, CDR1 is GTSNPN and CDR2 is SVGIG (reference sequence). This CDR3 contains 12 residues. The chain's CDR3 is CAVSQGVPEAFF. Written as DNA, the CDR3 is TGTGCCGTTTCACAGGGAGTCCCCGAAGCTTTCTTT.

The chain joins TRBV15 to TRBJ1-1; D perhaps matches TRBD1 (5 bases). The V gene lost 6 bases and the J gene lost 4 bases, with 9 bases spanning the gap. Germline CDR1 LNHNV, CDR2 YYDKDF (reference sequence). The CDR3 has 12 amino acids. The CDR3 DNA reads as TGTGCCACCAGGGGTGGGGCCACTGAAGCTTTCTTT. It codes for CATRGGATEAFF. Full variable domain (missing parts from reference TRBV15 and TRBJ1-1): DAMVIQNPRYQVTQFGKPVTLSCSQTLNHNVMYWYQQKSSQAPKLLFHYYDKDFNNEADTPDNFQSRRPNTSFCFLDIRSPGLGDTAMYLCATRGGATEAFFGQGTRLTVV.

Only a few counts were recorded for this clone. CDR3 in DNA: TGCAGCGTACAAGGGGGCTACGAGCAGTACTTC. Protein: CSVQGGYEQYF. The chain carries TRBV29-1 and TRBJ2-7; D might be TRBD1 (6 bases). The CDR3 extends over 11 amino acids. Trimming pared 6 bases from V and 3 bases from J, leaving 9 bases between. CDR1 and CDR2 (germline): SQVTM, ANQGSEA.

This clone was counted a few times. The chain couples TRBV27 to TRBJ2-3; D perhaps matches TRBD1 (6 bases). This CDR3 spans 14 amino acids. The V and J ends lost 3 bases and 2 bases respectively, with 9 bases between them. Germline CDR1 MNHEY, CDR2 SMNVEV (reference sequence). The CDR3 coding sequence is TGTGCCAGCAGTTTGAGGACAGACACAGATACGCAGTATTTT. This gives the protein CASSLRTDTDTQYF.

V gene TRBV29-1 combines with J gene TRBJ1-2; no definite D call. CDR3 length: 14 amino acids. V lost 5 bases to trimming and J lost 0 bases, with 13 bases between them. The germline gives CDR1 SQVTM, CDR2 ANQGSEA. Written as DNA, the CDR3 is TGCAGCGTTTATGCCGGACGAACTAACTATGGCTACACCTTC. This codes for CSVYAGRTNYGYTF.

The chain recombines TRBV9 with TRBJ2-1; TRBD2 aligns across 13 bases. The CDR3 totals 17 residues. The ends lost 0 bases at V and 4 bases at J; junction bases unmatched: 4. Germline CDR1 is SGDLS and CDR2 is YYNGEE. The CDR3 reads CASSVEGLAGRYNEQFF. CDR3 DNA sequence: TGTGCCAGCAGCGTAGAGGGACTAGCGGGGAGGTACAATGAGCAGTTCTTC.

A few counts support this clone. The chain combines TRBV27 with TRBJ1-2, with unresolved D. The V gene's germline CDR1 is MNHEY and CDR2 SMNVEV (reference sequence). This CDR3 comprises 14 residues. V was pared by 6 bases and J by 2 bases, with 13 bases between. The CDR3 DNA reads TGTGCCAGCAGCCAAGATCCAGTGAACTATGGCTACACCTTC. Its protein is CASSQDPVNYGYTF.

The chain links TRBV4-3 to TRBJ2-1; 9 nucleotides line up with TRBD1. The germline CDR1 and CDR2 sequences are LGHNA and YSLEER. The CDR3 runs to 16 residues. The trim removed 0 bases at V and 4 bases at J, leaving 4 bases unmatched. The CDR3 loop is CASSQDRDRAYNEQFF. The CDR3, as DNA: TGCGCCAGCAGCCAAGATCGGGACAGGGCATACAATGAGCAGTTCTTC.

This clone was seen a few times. The CDR3 loop is CASSPIGGHDTYEQYF. In nucleotides, the CDR3 is TGCGCCAGCAGCCCAATCGGAGGCCACGATACCTACGAGCAGTACTTC. The gene calls are TRBV4-1 and TRBJ2-7; D perhaps matches TRBD2 (5 bases). The CDR3 totals 16 residues. The germline V and J ends were trimmed by 4 bases and 2 bases, with 18 bases remaining between them. Germline V gene sequence: CDR1 MGHRA, CDR2 YSYEKL.

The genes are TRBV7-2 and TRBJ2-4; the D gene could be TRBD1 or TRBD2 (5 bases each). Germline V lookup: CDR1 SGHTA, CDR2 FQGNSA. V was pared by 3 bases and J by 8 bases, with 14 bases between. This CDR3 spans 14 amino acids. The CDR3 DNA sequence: TGTGCCAGCAGCTTCGGGACCTCTGGGGACATTCAGTACTTC. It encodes CASSFGTSGDIQYF.

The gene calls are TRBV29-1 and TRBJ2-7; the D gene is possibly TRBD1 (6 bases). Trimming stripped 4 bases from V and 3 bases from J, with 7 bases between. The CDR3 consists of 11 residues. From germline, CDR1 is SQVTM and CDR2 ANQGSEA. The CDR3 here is CSVAQGYEQYF. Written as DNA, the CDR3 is TGCAGCGTTGCACAGGGCTACGAGCAGTACTTC.

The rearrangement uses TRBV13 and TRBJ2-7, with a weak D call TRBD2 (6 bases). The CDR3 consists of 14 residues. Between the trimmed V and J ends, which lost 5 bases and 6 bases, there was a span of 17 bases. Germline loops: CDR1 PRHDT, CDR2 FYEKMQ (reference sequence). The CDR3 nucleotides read TGTGCCAGCAGCACGGGACTGGGAGCCAGCGAGCAGTACTTC. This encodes CASSTGLGASEQYF.

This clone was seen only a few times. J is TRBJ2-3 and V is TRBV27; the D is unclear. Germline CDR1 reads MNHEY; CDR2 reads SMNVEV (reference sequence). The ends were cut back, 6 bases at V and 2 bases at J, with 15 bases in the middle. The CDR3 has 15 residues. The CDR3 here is CASSWGETLTDTQYF. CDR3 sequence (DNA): TGTGCCAGCAGCTGGGGTGAGACGCTCACAGATACGCAGTATTTT.

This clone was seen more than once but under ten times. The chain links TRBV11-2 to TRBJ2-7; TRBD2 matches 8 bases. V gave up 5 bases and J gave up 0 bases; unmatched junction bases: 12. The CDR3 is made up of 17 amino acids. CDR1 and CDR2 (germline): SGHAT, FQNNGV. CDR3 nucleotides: TGTGCCAGCAGCCATCGCCCCGGGGGGGCCCACTCCTACGAGCAGTACTTC. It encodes CASSHRPGGAHSYEQYF.

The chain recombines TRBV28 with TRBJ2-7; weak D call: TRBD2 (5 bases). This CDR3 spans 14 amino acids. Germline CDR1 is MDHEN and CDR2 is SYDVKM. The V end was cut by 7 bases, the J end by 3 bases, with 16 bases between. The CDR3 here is CASTLNRRGYEQYF. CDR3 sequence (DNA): TGTGCCAGCACCCTAAACCGCCGGGGCTACGAGCAGTACTTC.